The clone carrying this T cell receptor (beta chain) showed up just a few times. Template material for amplifying TCR beta CDR3 regions consisted of RNA transcripts. HTBI primers were the set used in a first-round RT-PCR of the TCR CDR3. TCRdb called the multiplex PCR reads again in MiXCR, with one record for every CDR3 protein. The profile shows hundreds of thousands of distinct CDR3 sequences, about 15% of them singletons. Germline CDR1 and CDR2: LGHNA and YSLEER. V shed 2 bases and J shed 1 base, with 9 bases lying between them. The CDR3 runs to 15 residues. The data originate from a study of T cells in Graves' hyperthyroidism and ophthalmopathy.

The gene calls are TRBV4-3 and TRBJ2-1; possibly TRBD2 for D (5 bases). This receptor was identified in a woman in her late teens or twenties with Graves' hyperthyroidism. The sequencing input was blood. CDR3 region: CASSQLASSYNEQFF. The CDR3 DNA reads TGCGCCAGCAGCCAACTAGCTTCTTCCTACAATGAGCAGTTCTTC.